This T cell receptor beta chain was sequenced for a study of CD8 T cells in ankylosing spondylitis. Points from the study as a whole: For ankylosing spondylitis blood, a TCR beta motif of several highly homologous variants appeared characteristic. Disease-linked clones proved CD8+ and comparatively uncommon in peripheral blood. Certain motif variants had earlier been reported in reactive arthritis synovial fluid and blood. Clones linked to disease were reported to show significant enrichment in matched ankylosing spondylitis synovial fluid.

Molecular-barcoded quantitative 5'-RACE produced these TCR beta libraries. TCRdb ran MiXCR on the 5' RACE reads and lists one entry per CDR3 protein. The table has fewer than 550,000 distinct CDR3 sequences, over 4% seen once. Notes on this clonotype: Its specificity is not known.

Sequenced sample: blood, either unsorted or a sorted T cell fraction (not recorded which). This sequence originates from a male donor with ankylosing spondylitis.

CDR3 in amino acids: CASGSGYVETQYF. In nucleotides, the CDR3 is TGTGCCAGCGGATCAGGGTACGTCGAGACCCAGTACTTC. The chain has TRBV27 and TRBJ2-5; a possible D gene is TRBD1 (5 bases). The CDR3 covers 13 residues. CDR1 and CDR2 (germline): MNHEY, SMNVEV (reference sequence). Trimming shortened V by 8 bases and J by 5 bases, and 15 bases separated the two germline ends.